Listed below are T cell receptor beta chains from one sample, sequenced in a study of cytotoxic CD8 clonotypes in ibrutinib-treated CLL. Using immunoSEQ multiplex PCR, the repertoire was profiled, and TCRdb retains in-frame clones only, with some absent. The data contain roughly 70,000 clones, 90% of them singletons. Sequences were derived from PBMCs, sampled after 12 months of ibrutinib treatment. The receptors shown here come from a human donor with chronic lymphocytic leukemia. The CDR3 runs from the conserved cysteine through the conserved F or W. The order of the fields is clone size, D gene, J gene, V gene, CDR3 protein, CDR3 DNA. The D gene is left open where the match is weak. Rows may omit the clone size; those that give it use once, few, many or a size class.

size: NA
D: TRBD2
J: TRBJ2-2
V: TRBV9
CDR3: CASSGSFATSGRRTGELFF
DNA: TGTGCCAGCAGCGGGTCTTTTGCTACTAGCGGGAGGCGCACCGGGGAGCTGTTTTTT

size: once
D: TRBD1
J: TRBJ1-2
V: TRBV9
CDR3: CASSVGQGVDGYTF
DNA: TGTGCCAGCAGCGTAGGACAGGGGGTCGATGGCTACACCTTC

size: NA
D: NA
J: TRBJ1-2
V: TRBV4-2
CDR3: CASSPDSIYGYTF
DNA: TGTGCCAGCAGCCCTGACTCGATCTATGGCTACACCTTC

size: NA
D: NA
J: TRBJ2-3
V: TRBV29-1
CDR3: CSVEWAGGPADTQYF
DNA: TGCAGCGTTGAGTGGGCAGGAGGGCCCGCAGATACGCAGTATTTT

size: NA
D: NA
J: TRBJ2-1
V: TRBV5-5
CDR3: CASSWTFSSYNEQFF
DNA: TGTGCCAGCAGCTGGACCTTTAGCTCCTACAATGAGCAGTTCTTC

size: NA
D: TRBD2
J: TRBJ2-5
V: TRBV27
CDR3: CASSLTTSAHTQKGTQYF
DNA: TGTGCCAGCAGTTTAACTACTAGCGCACACACTCAAAAGGGAACCCAGTACTTC

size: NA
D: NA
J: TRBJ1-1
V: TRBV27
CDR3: CASSFRGWDTEAFF
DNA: TGTGCCAGCAGTTTCCGGGGTTGGGACACTGAAGCTTTCTTT

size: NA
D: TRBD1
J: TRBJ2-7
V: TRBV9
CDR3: CASSVSRDTGVDPYEQYF
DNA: TGTGCCAGCAGCGTATCTCGCGACACAGGGGTGGATCCCTACGAGCAGTACTTC

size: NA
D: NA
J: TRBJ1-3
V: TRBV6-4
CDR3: CASSAQAGTGNTIYF
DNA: TGTGCCAGCAGTGCTCAGGCCGGGACGGGAAACACCATATATTTT

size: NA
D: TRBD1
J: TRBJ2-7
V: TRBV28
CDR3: CASSLWDRTWEQYF
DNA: TGTGCCAGCAGTTTATGGGACAGGACCTGGGAGCAGTACTTC

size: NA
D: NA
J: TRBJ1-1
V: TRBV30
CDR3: CAWRSHGMNTEAFF
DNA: TGTGCCTGGAGAAGCCACGGGATGAACACTGAAGCTTTCTTT

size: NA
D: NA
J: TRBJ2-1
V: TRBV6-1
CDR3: CASSEGLYNEQFF
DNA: TGTGCCAGCAGTGAGGGACTCTACAATGAGCAGTTCTTC